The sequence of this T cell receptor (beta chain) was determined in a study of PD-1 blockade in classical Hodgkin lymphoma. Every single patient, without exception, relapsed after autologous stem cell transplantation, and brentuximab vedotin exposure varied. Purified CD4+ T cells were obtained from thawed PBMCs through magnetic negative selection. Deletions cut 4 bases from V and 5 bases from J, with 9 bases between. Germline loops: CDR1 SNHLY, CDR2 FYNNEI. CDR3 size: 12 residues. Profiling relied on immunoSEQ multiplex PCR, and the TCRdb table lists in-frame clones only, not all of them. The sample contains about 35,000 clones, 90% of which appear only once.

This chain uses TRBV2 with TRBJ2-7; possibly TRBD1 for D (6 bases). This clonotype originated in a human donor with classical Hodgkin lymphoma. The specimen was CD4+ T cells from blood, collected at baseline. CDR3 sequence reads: CASSGDTHEQYF. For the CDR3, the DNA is TGTGCCAGCAGTGGGGACACCCACGAGCAGTACTTC. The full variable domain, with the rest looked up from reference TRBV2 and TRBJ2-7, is EPEVTQTPSHQVTQMGQEVILRCVPISNHLYFYWYRQILGQKVEFLVSFYNNEISEKSEIFDDQFSVERPDGSNFTLKIRSTKLEDSAMYFCASSGDTHEQYFGPGTRLTVT.